The 14 T cell receptor beta chains presented below share a single source sample, sequenced in a study of blood T cell repertoires in COVID-19 (dated by TCRdb to between 2020 and 2021). The library was made by the immunoSEQ multiplex PCR assay. TCRdb limited this immuneACCESS table to in-frame rearrangements with V and J called. A share of clones is missing; checked studies link under half to unresolved V genes, and the rest is unexplained. This sample gives approximately 240,000 clones in total; about four fifths of them show up just once. The top ten clones comprise under 4.5% of the sample. Specimen: peripheral blood. Every receptor here comes from a man aged 50-60 years with acute or convalescent COVID-19.

In this sample, this clone turned up once. The J gene is TRBJ2-1, the V gene TRBV10-3, with D maybe TRBD2 (6 bases). Trimming took off 3 bases at V and 2 bases at J, with 11 bases between the two ends. The CDR3 spans 15 residues. From germline, CDR1 is ENHRY and CDR2 SYGVKD. CDR3 amino acids: CAISDGGGAYNEQFF. The CDR3 bases are TGTGCCATCAGTGATGGGGGAGGCGCCTACAATGAGCAGTTCTTC.

The J gene is TRBJ2-7, the V gene TRBV6-1, with D possibly TRBD2 on 5 matching bases. The CDR3 covers 13 residues. V lost 1 base, J lost 3 bases, and 7 bases lay in between. CDR1 is MNHNS, CDR2 SASEGT, per germline. CDR3 coding DNA: TGTGCCAGCAGTGAAGTCCGGGGCTACGAGCAGTACTTC. Its translation is CASSEVRGYEQYF.

This chain uses TRBV19 with TRBJ2-5, with 8 bases identical to TRBD1. Germline values: CDR1 LNHDA, CDR2 SQIVND (reference sequence). This CDR3 has 18 amino acids. V was pared by 3 bases and J by 5 bases, with 17 bases of the junction left unmatched. The CDR3 here is CASSMDRVGGAGRETQYF. The CDR3 nucleotides are TGTGCCAGTAGTATGGACAGGGTCGGCGGGGCAGGACGGGAGACCCAGTACTTC.

The table lists this clone with a count of one. The V and J genes are TRBV4-1 and TRBJ2-7, with D possibly being TRBD2 (6 bases). CDR3 size: 14 residues. The germline V gene encodes CDR1 MGHRA and CDR2 YSYEKL. V was cut by 1 base and J by 1 base, with 8 bases left in between. The CDR3 region has the DNA TGCGCCAGCAGCCAAGGGGGGGTATCCTACGAGCAGTACTTC. It encodes CASSQGGVSYEQYF.

The chain uses TRBV4-2 and TRBJ2-1; 15 nucleotides line up with TRBD2. The CDR3 runs to 15 residues. The trim removed 1 base at V and 9 bases at J, leaving 1 base unmatched. CDR1 LGHNA and CDR2 YNFKEQ come from the germline V gene. The chain's CDR3 is CASSQGTSGGGEQFF. In DNA form, the CDR3 reads TGTGCCAGCAGCCAAGGGACTAGCGGGGGGGGTGAGCAGTTCTTC.

This chain connects TRBV11-2 to TRBJ1-1, with unresolved D. CDR3 length: 12 residues. Germline V gives CDR1 SGHAT, CDR2 FQNNGV. V lost 4 bases and J 1 base, leaving 4 bases between the germline ends. The CDR3 DNA reads TGTGCCAGCAGCTCCAGGAACACTGAAGCTTTCTTT. It translates to CASSSRNTEAFF.

This clone was counted once. The gene calls are TRBV7-9 and TRBJ2-1; TRBD2 matches 7 bases. Losses at the gene ends were 6 bases for V and 5 bases for J; bases not matched to a gene: 4. This CDR3 is built from 13 residues. Germline values: CDR1 SEHNR, CDR2 FQNEAQ (reference sequence). The CDR3 DNA sequence: TGTGCCAGCAGGCGGGGGACCGACAATGAGCAGTTCTTC. It is translated as CASRRGTDNEQFF.

This sequence joins TRBV2 and TRBJ1-6; D gene uncertain. Trimming removed 3 bases from V and 6 bases from J, with 9 bases in between. The CDR3 totals 14 residues. Germline V gives CDR1 SNHLY, CDR2 FYNNEI. In DNA, the CDR3 is TGTGCCAGCAGTGATGGCAGCGGTAATTCACCCCTCCACTTT. It is translated as CASSDGSGNSPLHF. The complete variable domain, with remaining parts taken from reference TRBV2 and TRBJ1-6, reads EPEVTQTPSHQVTQMGQEVILRCVPISNHLYFYWYRQILGQKVEFLVSFYNNEISEKSEIFDDQFSVERPDGSNFTLKIRSTKLEDSAMYFCASSDGSGNSPLHFGNGTRLTVT.

The chain combines TRBV6-5 with TRBJ1-5, with TRBD1 as a possible D gene (5 bases). CDR1 is MNHEY and CDR2 is SVGAGI in the germline V gene. The CDR3 contains 14 residues. Trimming pared 9 bases from V and 6 bases from J, leaving 18 bases between. CDR3 amino acids: CASSPFQGTQPQHF. The CDR3 DNA follows: TGTGCCAGTAGCCCATTCCAGGGAACTCAGCCCCAGCATTTT.

The V gene is TRBV9, the J gene TRBJ2-1; D gene uncertain. The CDR3 consists of 15 residues. V gave up 2 bases and J gave up 0 bases, with 9 bases separating them. The V gene's germline CDR1 is SGDLS and CDR2 YYNGEE. The CDR3 spells CASSVSLSSYNEQFF. CDR3 nucleotide sequence: TGTGCCAGCAGCGTGTCTCTGAGCTCCTACAATGAGCAGTTCTTC.

This sequence joins TRBV5-1 and TRBJ1-2; D is unresolved. V was pared by 4 bases and J by 4 bases, with 17 bases between. The CDR3 consists of 15 residues. The germline V gene has CDR1 SGHRS and CDR2 YFSETQ. DNA for the CDR3: TGCGCCAGCAGCCTCCGGGATGTGTACGGCTATGGCTACACCTTC. This sequence encodes CASSLRDVYGYGYTF.

This clone was found once. The chain links TRBV30 to TRBJ2-5; 9 positions agree with TRBD1. The CDR3 is 15 amino acids. With V trimmed by 2 bases and J by 5 bases, 9 bases remained unmatched. Germline V CDR1 and CDR2: GTSNPN, SVGIG (reference sequence). The CDR3 spells CAWSTPGTGRETQYF. The DNA for the CDR3 is TGTGCCTGGAGTACCCCCGGGACAGGGAGGGAGACCCAGTACTTC.

This chain links TRBV4-1 with TRBJ2-3; 9 nucleotides agree with TRBD2. The junction had 12 bases not matched to a gene; V was cut back by 4 bases and J by 1 base. This CDR3 has 18 residues. The germline V gene has CDR1 MGHRA and CDR2 YSYEKL. The DNA of the CDR3 is TGCGCCAGCAGCCGAGTATTAGGACTAGCGCCCGGCACAGATACGCAGTATTTT. It is translated as CASSRVLGLAPGTDTQYF.

The chain carries TRBV30 and TRBJ2-7; 8 bases are shared with TRBD1. The CDR3 is 12 amino acids. V lost 4 bases to trimming and J lost 3 bases; unmatched junction nucleotides: 2. Germline V gene data show CDR1 as GTSNPN and CDR2 as SVGIG (reference sequence). The DNA for the CDR3 is TGTGCCTGGACAGGACAGGGCTACGAGCAGTACTTC. The encoded protein is CAWTGQGYEQYF.